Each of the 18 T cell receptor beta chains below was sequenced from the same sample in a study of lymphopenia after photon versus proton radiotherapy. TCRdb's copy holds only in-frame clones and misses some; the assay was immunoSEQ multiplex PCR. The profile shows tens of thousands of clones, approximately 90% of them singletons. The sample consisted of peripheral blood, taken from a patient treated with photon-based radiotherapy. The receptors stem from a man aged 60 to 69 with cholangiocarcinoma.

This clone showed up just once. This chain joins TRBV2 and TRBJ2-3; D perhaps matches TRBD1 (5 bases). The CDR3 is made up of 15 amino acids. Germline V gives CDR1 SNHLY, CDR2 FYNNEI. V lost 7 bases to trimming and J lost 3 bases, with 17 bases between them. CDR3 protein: CASKGTTVRTDTQYF. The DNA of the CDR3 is TGTGCCAGCAAAGGTACGACAGTAAGGACAGATACGCAGTATTTT. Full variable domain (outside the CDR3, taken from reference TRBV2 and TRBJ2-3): EPEVTQTPSHQVTQMGQEVILRCVPISNHLYFYWYRQILGQKVEFLVSFYNNEISEKSEIFDDQFSVERPDGSNFTLKIRSTKLEDSAMYFCASKGTTVRTDTQYFGPGTRLTVL.

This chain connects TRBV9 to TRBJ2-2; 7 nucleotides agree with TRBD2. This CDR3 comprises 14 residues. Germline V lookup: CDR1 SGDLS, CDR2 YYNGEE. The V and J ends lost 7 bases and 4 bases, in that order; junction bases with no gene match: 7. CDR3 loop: CASSGIAGTGELFF. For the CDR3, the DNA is TGTGCCAGCTCGGGAATAGCGGGCACCGGGGAGCTGTTTTTT.

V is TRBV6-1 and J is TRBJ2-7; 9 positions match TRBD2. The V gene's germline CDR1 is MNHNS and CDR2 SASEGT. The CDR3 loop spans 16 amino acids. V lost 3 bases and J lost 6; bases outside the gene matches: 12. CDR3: CASSDEYGGRAFEQYF. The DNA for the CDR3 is TGTGCCAGCAGTGATGAGTACGGCGGGAGGGCCTTCGAGCAGTACTTC.

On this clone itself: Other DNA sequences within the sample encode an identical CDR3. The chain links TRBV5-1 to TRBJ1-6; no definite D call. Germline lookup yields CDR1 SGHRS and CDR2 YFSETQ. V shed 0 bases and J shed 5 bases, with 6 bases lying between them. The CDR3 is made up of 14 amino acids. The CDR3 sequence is CASSLEQNNSPLHF. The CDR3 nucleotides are TGCGCCAGCAGCTTGGAGCAGAATAATTCACCCCTCCACTTT. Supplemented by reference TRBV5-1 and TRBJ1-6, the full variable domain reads KAGVTQTPRYLIKTRGQQVTLSCSPISGHRSVSWYQQTPGQGLQFLFEYFSETQRNKGNFPGRFSGRQFSNSRSEMNVSTLELGDSALYLCASSLEQNNSPLHFGNGTRLTVT.

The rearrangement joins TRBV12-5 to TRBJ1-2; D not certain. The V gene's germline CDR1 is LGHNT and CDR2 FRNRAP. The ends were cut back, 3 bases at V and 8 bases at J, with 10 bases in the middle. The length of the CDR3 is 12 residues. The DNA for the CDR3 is TGTGCTAGTGGTTTCCGGGAGAGCGGCTACACCTTC. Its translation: CASGFRESGYTF.

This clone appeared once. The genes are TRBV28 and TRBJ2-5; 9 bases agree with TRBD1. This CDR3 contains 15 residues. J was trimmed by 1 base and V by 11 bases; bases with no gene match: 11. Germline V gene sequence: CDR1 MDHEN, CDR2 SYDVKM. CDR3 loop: CASKDRGTSQETQYF. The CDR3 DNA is TGTGCCTCGAAGGACAGGGGCACCTCCCAAGAGACCCAGTACTTC.

CDR3 coding DNA: TGCGCCAGCAGCTTGGCCGGAGCGGGGCTCAATGAGCAGTTCTTC. Its protein product is CASSLAGAGLNEQFF. The V call is TRBV5-1, the J call TRBJ2-1, with 7 bases aligning to TRBD2. CDR3 length: 15 residues. Per germline, CDR1 SGHRS and CDR2 YFSETQ. The V gene end was trimmed by 0 bases and the J gene end by 6 bases; junction bases not matched to a gene: 6. Full variable domain (missing parts from reference TRBV5-1 and TRBJ2-1): KAGVTQTPRYLIKTRGQQVTLSCSPISGHRSVSWYQQTPGQGLQFLFEYFSETQRNKGNFPGRFSGRQFSNSRSEMNVSTLELGDSALYLCASSLAGAGLNEQFFGPGTRLTVL.

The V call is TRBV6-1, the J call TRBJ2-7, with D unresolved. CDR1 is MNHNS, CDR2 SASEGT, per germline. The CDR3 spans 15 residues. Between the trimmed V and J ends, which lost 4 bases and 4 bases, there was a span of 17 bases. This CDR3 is CASSASLGTEYEQYF. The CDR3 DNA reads TGTGCCAGCAGTGCCTCCCTTGGAACAGAATACGAGCAGTACTTC.

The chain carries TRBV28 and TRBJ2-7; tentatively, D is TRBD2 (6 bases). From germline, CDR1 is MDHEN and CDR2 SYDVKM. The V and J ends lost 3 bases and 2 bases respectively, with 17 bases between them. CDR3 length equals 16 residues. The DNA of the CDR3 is TGTGCCAGCAGTTTTATTATTGGTCGGGGGACCTACGAGCAGTACTTC. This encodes CASSFIIGRGTYEQYF.

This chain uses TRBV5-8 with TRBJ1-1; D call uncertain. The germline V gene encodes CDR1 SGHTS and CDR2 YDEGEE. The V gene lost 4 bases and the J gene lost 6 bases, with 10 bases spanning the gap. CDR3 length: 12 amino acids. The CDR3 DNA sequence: TGTGCCAGCAGCACGGACGCGCCTGAAGCTTTCTTT. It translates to CASSTDAPEAFF.

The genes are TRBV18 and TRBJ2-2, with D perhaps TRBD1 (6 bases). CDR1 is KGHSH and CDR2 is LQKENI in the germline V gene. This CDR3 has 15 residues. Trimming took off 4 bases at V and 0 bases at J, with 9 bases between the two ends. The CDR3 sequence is CASSLTGSNTGELFF. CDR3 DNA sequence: TGTGCCAGCTCACTAACAGGGTCGAACACCGGGGAGCTGTTTTTT.

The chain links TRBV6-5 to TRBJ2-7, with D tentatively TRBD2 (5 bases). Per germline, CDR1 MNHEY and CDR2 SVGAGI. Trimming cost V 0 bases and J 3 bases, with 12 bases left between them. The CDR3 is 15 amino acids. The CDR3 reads CASSYSAGVRYEQYF. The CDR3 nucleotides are TGTGCCAGCAGTTACTCGGCCGGGGTTCGCTACGAGCAGTACTTC.

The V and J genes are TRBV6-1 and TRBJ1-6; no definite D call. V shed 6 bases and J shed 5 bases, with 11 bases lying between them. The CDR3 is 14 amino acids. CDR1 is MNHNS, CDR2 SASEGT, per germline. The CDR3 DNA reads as TGTGCCAGCAGGTGGACCGACGATAATTCACCCCTCCACTTT. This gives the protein CASRWTDDNSPLHF.

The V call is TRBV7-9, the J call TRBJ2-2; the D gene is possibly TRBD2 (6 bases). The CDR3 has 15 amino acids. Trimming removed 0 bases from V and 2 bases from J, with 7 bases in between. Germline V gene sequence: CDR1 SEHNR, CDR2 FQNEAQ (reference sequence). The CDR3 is CASSLAGGNTGELFF. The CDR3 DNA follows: TGTGCCAGCAGCTTAGCGGGGGGTAACACCGGGGAGCTGTTTTTT.

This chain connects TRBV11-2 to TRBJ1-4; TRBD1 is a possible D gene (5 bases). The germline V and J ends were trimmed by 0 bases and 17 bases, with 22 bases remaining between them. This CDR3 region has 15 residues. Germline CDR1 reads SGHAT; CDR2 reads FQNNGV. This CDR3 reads CASSLDAAGYVRTFF. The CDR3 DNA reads TGTGCCAGCAGCTTAGATGCGGCAGGGTACGTTCGAACTTTTTTT.

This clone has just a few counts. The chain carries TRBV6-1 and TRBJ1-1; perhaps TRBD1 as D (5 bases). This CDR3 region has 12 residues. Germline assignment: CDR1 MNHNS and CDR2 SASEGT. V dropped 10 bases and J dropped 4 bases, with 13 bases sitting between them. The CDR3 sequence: CATTRGGTEAFF. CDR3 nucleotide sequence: TGTGCCACCACCCGCGGGGGCACTGAAGCTTTCTTT.

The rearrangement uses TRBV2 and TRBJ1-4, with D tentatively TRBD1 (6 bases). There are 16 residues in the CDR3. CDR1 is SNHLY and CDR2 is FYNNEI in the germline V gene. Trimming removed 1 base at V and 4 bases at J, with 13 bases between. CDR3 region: CASSEVSDSFNEKLFF. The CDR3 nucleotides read TGTGCCAGCAGTGAAGTTTCGGACAGCTTTAATGAAAAACTGTTTTTT.

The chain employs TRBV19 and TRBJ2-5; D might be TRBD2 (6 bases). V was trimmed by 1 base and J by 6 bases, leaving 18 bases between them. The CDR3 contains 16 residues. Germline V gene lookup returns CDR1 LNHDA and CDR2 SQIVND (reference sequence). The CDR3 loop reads CASSIGGTAQAKTQYF. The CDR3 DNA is TGTGCCAGTAGTATAGGCGGGACGGCCCAGGCGAAGACCCAGTACTTC.